Below are 26 T cell receptor beta chains sequenced from a single sample in a study of technical replicates of blood from a handful of donors. Repertoires were generated with immunoSEQ multiplex PCR, while TCRdb's copy carries only in-frame clones and drops some. The sample records 60,000 to 90,000 clones, approximately 93% being singletons. Sequencing was performed on T cells isolated from PBMCs. The receptor source for this set is a human donor in good health.

The V and J genes are TRBV7-9 and TRBJ2-7; 7 nucleotides line up with TRBD2. CDR1 is SEHNR and CDR2 is FQNEAQ in the germline V gene (reference sequence). The V and J ends lost 1 base and 6 bases, in that order; junction bases with no gene match: 6. The CDR3 totals 14 residues. For the CDR3, the DNA is TGTGCCAGCAGCTTAGGTGGGAGGGCCTTCGAGCAGTACTTC. Translated, it gives CASSLGGRAFEQYF.

A remark on this clone: Compared with germline, one end of the junction differs, possibly owing to a read error. The gene calls are TRBV7-7 and TRBJ2-1; TRBD2 matches at 9 bases. There are 12 residues in the CDR3. The germline V gene has CDR1 SSHAT and CDR2 FNYEAQ (reference sequence). The CDR3 region is CASSLAGAEQFF. The CDR3 DNA reads as TGTGCTAGCAGTTTAGCGGGAGCTGAGCAGTTCTTC. Filled out from reference TRBV7-7 and TRBJ2-1, the complete variable domain reads GAGVSQSPRYKVTKRGQDVTLRCDPISSHATLYWYQQALGQGPEFLTYFNYEAQPDKSGLPSDRFSAERPEGSISTLTIQRTEQRDSAMYRCASSLAGAEQFFGPGTRLTVL.

This chain uses TRBV11-2 with TRBJ2-5, with 7 positions matching TRBD2. CDR3 length: 13 residues. V shed 1 base, J shed 5 bases, and the junction held 1 base outside the gene matches. Looked up from germline, CDR1 is SGHAT and CDR2 is FQNNGV. The chain's CDR3 is CASSLGREETQYF. The CDR3 DNA follows: TGTGCCAGCAGCTTAGGGCGGGAGGAGACCCAGTACTTC.

The chain employs TRBV4-2 and TRBJ2-2; 11 bases map to TRBD2. The CDR3 has 16 residues. Germline assignment: CDR1 LGHNA and CDR2 YNFKEQ. Germline trimming cut 0 bases from V and 7 bases from J; bases unmatched to any gene: 4. The CDR3 spells CASSQELAGVNGELFF. In nucleotides, the CDR3 is TGTGCCAGCAGCCAAGAACTAGCGGGAGTAAACGGGGAGCTGTTTTTT.

CDR3 DNA: TGTGCCAGCAGCCAAGGAGAGCCGAAAGCTTTCTTT. This gives the protein CASSQGEPKAFF. The V and J genes are TRBV4-2 and TRBJ1-1; D gene unclear. CDR1 is LGHNA, CDR2 YNFKEQ, per germline. This CDR3 spans 12 amino acids. V was pared by 1 base and J by 9 bases, with 9 bases between.

The chain carries TRBV5-1 and TRBJ2-4, with 7 bases matching TRBD1. The germline V gene encodes CDR1 SGHRS and CDR2 YFSETQ. The V segment lost 4 bases and the J segment 9 bases; nucleotides outside the gene matches: 13. The CDR3 is made up of 15 amino acids. CDR3 sequence (DNA): TGCGCCAGCAGCCTGCAGACAGGGCCCTTAGGCATTCAGTACTTC. As protein: CASSLQTGPLGIQYF.

The chain is built from TRBV25-1 and TRBJ2-7; 10 bases match TRBD1. The V segment lost 8 bases and the J segment 3 bases; nucleotides outside the gene matches: 10. Germline assignment: CDR1 MGHDK and CDR2 SYGVNS. This CDR3 is built from 15 residues. CDR3 sequence (DNA): TGTGCCAGCTTGGGACAGGGGCCGCCGGACTACGAGCAGTACTTC. This translates into CASLGQGPPDYEQYF.

This clone was detected a few times. This rearrangement joins TRBV6-5 to TRBJ2-7; the D is unclear. The CDR3 length is 11 residues. Trimming shortened V by 2 bases and J by 7 bases, and 6 bases separated the two germline ends. Per the germline V gene, CDR1 is MNHEY and CDR2 is SVGAGI. The CDR3 DNA reads TGTGCCAGCAGTTACGGTCGGGAGCAGTACTTC. This codes for CASSYGREQYF.

This clone was counted only a few times. The V gene is TRBV28, the J gene TRBJ1-5; TRBD1 aligns across 7 bases. CDR1 is MDHEN, CDR2 SYDVKM, per germline. This CDR3 has 16 amino acids. The V gene end was trimmed by 5 bases and the J gene end by 5 bases; junction bases not matched to a gene: 12. In nucleotides, the CDR3 is TGTGCCAGCAGTCCGGAGGGACAGTTTACTTATCAGCCCCAGCATTTT. It yields the protein CASSPEGQFTYQPQHF.

This chain connects TRBV5-1 to TRBJ1-2, with 8 bases lining up with TRBD1. This CDR3 spans 14 amino acids. Germline loops: CDR1 SGHRS, CDR2 YFSETQ. Trimming took 3 bases from V and 4 from J; bases not matched to a gene: 5. For the CDR3, the DNA is TGCGCCAGCAGCTCCGGACAGGGTATCTATGGCTACACCTTC. It specifies CASSSGQGIYGYTF. Based on the CDR3 plus reference TRBV5-1 and TRBJ1-2, the full variable domain is KAGVTQTPRYLIKTRGQQVTLSCSPISGHRSVSWYQQTPGQGLQFLFEYFSETQRNKGNFPGRFSGRQFSNSRSEMNVSTLELGDSALYLCASSSGQGIYGYTFGSGTRLTVV.

The chain carries TRBV9 and TRBJ2-1, with 9 positions matching TRBD2. V lost 3 bases and J lost 6; bases outside the gene matches: 10. The CDR3 is 16 amino acids. The germline gives CDR1 SGDLS, CDR2 YYNGEE. The CDR3 spells CASSADIGGRANEQFF. CDR3 in DNA: TGTGCCAGCAGCGCAGACATAGGCGGGAGGGCCAATGAGCAGTTCTTC.

The chain employs TRBV2 and TRBJ1-1; unclear D gene. Germline lookup yields CDR1 SNHLY and CDR2 FYNNEI. This CDR3 is 14 amino acids long. Trimming pared 4 bases from V and 1 base from J, leaving 10 bases between. The CDR3 region is CASSGEPTNTEAFF. CDR3 nucleotide sequence: TGTGCCAGCAGTGGGGAGCCTACGAACACTGAAGCTTTCTTT.

The chain couples TRBV11-2 to TRBJ1-2; D remains unclear. CDR1 SGHAT and CDR2 FQNNGV come from the germline V gene. Trimming took off 5 bases at V and 0 bases at J, with 4 bases between the two ends. CDR3 length equals 12 residues. The CDR3 DNA follows: TGTGCCAGCAGCCGAGCTAACTATGGCTACACCTTC. It yields the protein CASSRANYGYTF.

This sequence joins TRBV11-3 and TRBJ2-7, with TRBD2 as a possible D gene (5 bases). The V and J ends lost 5 bases and 2 bases respectively, with 16 bases between them. This CDR3 has 15 amino acids. The germline V gene encodes CDR1 SGHNT and CDR2 YENEEA. The CDR3 DNA sequence: TGTGCCAGCAGCCCGATTGGCGGAGGCCCCTACGAGCAGTACTTC. This sequence encodes CASSPIGGGPYEQYF.

The chain employs TRBV5-8 and TRBJ2-1; D unresolved. V dropped 2 bases and J dropped 10 bases, with 13 bases sitting between them. CDR3 length: 13 residues. The germline V gene has CDR1 SGHTS and CDR2 YDEGEE. CDR3 region: CASSFGQFKEQFF. In DNA, the CDR3 is TGTGCCAGCAGCTTTGGTCAGTTTAAAGAGCAGTTCTTC.

J is TRBJ2-1 and V is TRBV5-1; 7 positions agree with TRBD2. This CDR3 spans 15 amino acids. Trimming cost V 0 bases and J 9 bases; bases outside gene matches: 9. The germline gives CDR1 SGHRS, CDR2 YFSETQ. The CDR3 reads CASSLETSERVEQFF. CDR3 sequence (DNA): TGCGCCAGCAGCTTGGAAACTAGCGAACGGGTTGAGCAGTTCTTC.

The chain employs TRBV11-3 and TRBJ1-4; no definite D call. The CDR3 has 17 amino acids. V lost 1 base, J lost 8 bases, and 20 bases lay in between. In germline, CDR1 is SGHNT, CDR2 YENEEA. The CDR3 region has the DNA TGTGCCAGCAGCTTAGCTGCCGCGAAGGGAGTGGAGGAAAAACTGTTTTTT. Its protein product is CASSLAAAKGVEEKLFF.

This clone appeared a single time. The chain employs TRBV28 and TRBJ2-7; 8 bases are shared with TRBD1. The CDR3 totals 12 residues. Losses at the gene ends were 5 bases for V and 9 bases for J; bases not matched to a gene: 6. Per germline, CDR1 MDHEN and CDR2 SYDVKM. The CDR3 reads CASSGQGAGQYF. Written as DNA, the CDR3 is TGTGCCAGCAGTGGGCAGGGGGCTGGGCAGTACTTC.

The chain joins TRBV6-1 to TRBJ2-7; TRBD2 might be the D (5 bases). In germline, CDR1 is MNHNS, CDR2 SASEGT. The CDR3 extends over 13 amino acids. V gave up 0 bases and J gave up 7 bases, with 10 bases separating them. The CDR3 loop is CASSEAGVVEQYF. The CDR3 DNA reads as TGTGCCAGCAGTGAAGCGGGAGTAGTAGAGCAGTACTTC.

This clone was found once. The genes are TRBV9 and TRBJ2-1; 7 positions agree with TRBD2. V lost 4 bases to trimming and J lost 7 bases; unmatched junction nucleotides: 17. This CDR3 is 17 amino acids long. The germline V gene has CDR1 SGDLS and CDR2 YYNGEE. CDR3 sequence (DNA): TGTGCCAGCAGCCTTAGCGGTGGCGGGAGTAGAGAGAATGAGCAGTTCTTC. Translating it yields CASSLSGGGSRENEQFF.

The V call is TRBV7-8, the J call TRBJ2-7, with 10 bases that match TRBD2. The V and J ends lost 4 bases and 4 bases, in that order; junction bases with no gene match: 10. The germline CDR1 and CDR2 sequences are SGHVS and FQNEAQ. This CDR3 is 16 amino acids long. The CDR3 DNA sequence: TGTGCCAGCAGCTCCCGTTTTAGCGGGAGGATGTACGAGCAGTACTTC. It encodes CASSSRFSGRMYEQYF.

This CDR3 is CASSQGASTASYEQYF. The CDR3 DNA reads as TGCGCCAGCAGCCAAGGGGCTAGCACAGCCTCCTACGAGCAGTACTTC. The chain has TRBV4-1 and TRBJ2-7; D is perhaps TRBD2 (5 bases). Trimming cost V 1 base and J 0 bases, with 13 bases left between them. This CDR3 contains 16 residues. Germline-derived CDR1 and CDR2 are MGHRA and YSYEKL.

In this sample, this clone turned up once. The chain joins TRBV9 to TRBJ2-7, with TRBD2 matching over 12 bases. The CDR3 consists of 14 residues. Germline V CDR1 and CDR2: SGDLS, YYNGEE. V was pared by 4 bases and J by 7 bases, with 6 bases of the junction left unmatched. CDR3 nucleotides: TGTGCCAGCAGCCCCGGACTAGCGGGATGGGAGCAGTACTTC. Translated, it gives CASSPGLAGWEQYF.

The chain has TRBV27 and TRBJ1-4; D not resolved. Germline loops: CDR1 MNHEY, CDR2 SMNVEV (reference sequence). CDR3 size: 15 residues. V was shortened by 5 bases and J by 3 bases, with 13 bases between the two germline ends. The CDR3 bases are TGTGCCAGCAGTCTACTGGGGAGCTCTAATGAAAAACTGTTTTTT. Its protein is CASSLLGSSNEKLFF.

J is TRBJ2-1 and V is TRBV5-4; tentative D call: TRBD2 (5 bases). This CDR3 is 16 amino acids long. The V and J ends lost 4 bases and 2 bases respectively, with 16 bases between them. Germline lookup yields CDR1 SGHNT and CDR2 YYREEE (reference sequence). The DNA for the CDR3 is TGTGCCAGCAGCGGAGCCCGAGGGCAGCCCTACAATGAGCAGTTCTTC. Protein sequence: CASSGARGQPYNEQFF.

The chain employs TRBV25-1 and TRBJ2-5; 8 bases are shared with TRBD2. The germline V gene has CDR1 MGHDK and CDR2 SYGVNS. CDR3 length: 11 amino acids. The trim removed 8 bases at V and 7 bases at J, leaving 3 bases unmatched. CDR3 in DNA: TGTGCCAGCCGGGGGGGGCCGACCCAGTACTTC. Translation gives CASRGGPTQYF.